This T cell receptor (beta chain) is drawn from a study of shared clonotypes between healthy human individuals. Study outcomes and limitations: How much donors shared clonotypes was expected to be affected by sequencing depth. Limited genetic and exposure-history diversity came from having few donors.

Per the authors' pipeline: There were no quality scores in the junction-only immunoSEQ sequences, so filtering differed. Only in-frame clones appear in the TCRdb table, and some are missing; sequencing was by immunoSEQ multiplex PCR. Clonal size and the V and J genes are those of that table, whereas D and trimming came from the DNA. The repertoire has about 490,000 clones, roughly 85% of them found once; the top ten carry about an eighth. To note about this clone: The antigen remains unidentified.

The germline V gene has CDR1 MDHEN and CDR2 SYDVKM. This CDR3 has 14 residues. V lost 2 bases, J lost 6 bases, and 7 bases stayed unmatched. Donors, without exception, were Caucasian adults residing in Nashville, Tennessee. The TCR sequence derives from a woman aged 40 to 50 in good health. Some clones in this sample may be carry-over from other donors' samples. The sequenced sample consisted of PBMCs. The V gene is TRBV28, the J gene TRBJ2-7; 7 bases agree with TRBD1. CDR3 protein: CASSLMGTVFEQYF. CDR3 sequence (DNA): TGTGCCAGCAGTTTAATGGGGACAGTGTTCGAGCAGTACTTC.